This TCR beta chain was observed in a study of cytotoxic CD8 clonotypes in ibrutinib-treated CLL. Sequencing sought depths of 1 in 200,000 to 1 in 1 million T cells. Generated by immunoSEQ multiplex PCR, the TCRdb table keeps only in-frame clones and is missing some. The data hold tens of thousands of clones, with less than 85% observed a single time. V lost 6 bases, J lost 1 base, and 7 bases lay in between. The CDR3 sequence is 13 residues long. CDR1 is SGHTA and CDR2 is FQGTGA in the germline V gene. Study results and caveats: Sustained-remission and progressing patients' sampling times differed.

On this clone: The antigen is undetermined.

The sequencing here drew on PBMCs, taken after 24 months of ibrutinib treatment. The receptor was isolated from a human donor with chronic lymphocytic leukemia. The rearrangement links TRBV7-3 to TRBJ1-3; D uncertain. The chain's CDR3 is CASREESGNTIYF. CDR3 sequence (DNA): TGTGCCAGCAGGGAAGAGTCTGGAAACACCATATATTTT.